These 27 T cell receptor beta chains were all obtained from the same sample, sequenced in a study of blood T cell repertoires in COVID-19 (dated by TCRdb to 2020 to 2021). Preparation of the library involved the immunoSEQ multiplex PCR assay. In its TCRdb copy, this immuneACCESS table keeps in-frame sequences only and misses some clones. Where compared with another copy, unresolved V genes explain less than half of these, and the others have no known cause. The sample table records approximately 100,000 clones; approximately 90% of these occur just once. The ten largest clones capture 0.85% to 1% of the sample. The sample comprised peripheral blood. These receptors originate from a man aged 55 to 69 with acute or convalescent COVID-19.

The chain combines TRBV2 with TRBJ2-3; 12 bases line up with TRBD2. J lost 3 bases, V lost 9 bases, and 4 bases had no gene match. The CDR3 is 14 residues long. CDR1 and CDR2 (germline): SNHLY, FYNNEI. The CDR3 DNA follows: TGTGCCAGTCTAGCGGGAGGGCCGACAGATACGCAGTATTTT. Amino acids: CASLAGGPTDTQYF. The variable domain in full, completed from reference TRBV2 and TRBJ2-3, reads EPEVTQTPSHQVTQMGQEVILRCVPISNHLYFYWYRQILGQKVEFLVSFYNNEISEKSEIFDDQFSVERPDGSNFTLKIRSTKLEDSAMYFCASLAGGPTDTQYFGPGTRLTVL.

The J gene is TRBJ2-1, the V gene TRBV11-2, with D unclear. Trimming removed 0 bases at V and 10 bases at J, with 13 bases between. Germline V gene lookup returns CDR1 SGHAT and CDR2 FQNNGV. The length of the CDR3 is 14 residues. CDR3 in amino acids: CASSLDSGFGEQFF. CDR3 DNA: TGTGCCAGCAGCTTAGATTCCGGGTTCGGGGAGCAGTTCTTC.

Comment on this clone: Compared with germline, one end of the junction differs, possibly owing to a read error. The chain employs TRBV15 and TRBJ1-1; D uncertain. Germline CDR1 is LNHNV and CDR2 is YYDKDF (reference sequence). There are 12 residues in the CDR3. The CDR3 region is CATSRGSGSRLF. CDR3 nucleotides: TGTGCCACCAGCAGAGGGTCAGGCTCCAGGCTCTTT.

The V and J genes are TRBV5-4 and TRBJ1-2; 10 bases align to TRBD1. The CDR3 totals 14 residues. Trimming removed 3 bases from V and 8 bases from J; junction bases left unmatched: 7. The germline CDR1 and CDR2 sequences are SGHNT and YYREEE (reference sequence). The CDR3 sequence: CASSSGQGWEGYTF. The CDR3 nucleotides read TGTGCCAGCAGCTCGGGACAGGGGTGGGAGGGCTACACCTTC. Full variable domain (outside the CDR3, taken from reference TRBV5-4 and TRBJ1-2): ETGVTQSPTHLIKTRGQQVTLRCSSQSGHNTVSWYQQALGQGPQFIFQYYREEENGRGNFPPRFSGLQFPNYSSELNVNALELDDSALYLCASSSGQGWEGYTFGSGTRLTVV.

J is TRBJ1-4 and V is TRBV19; TRBD1 aligns across 7 bases. The CDR3 extends over 14 amino acids. Unmatched junction bases numbered 6, after V lost 6 bases and J lost 5 bases. The germline CDR1 and CDR2 sequences are LNHDA and SQIVND (reference sequence). Here the CDR3 DNA reads TGTGCCAGTAGCAGAGGGACAGAAAATGAAAAACTGTTTTTT. This sequence encodes CASSRGTENEKLFF.

J is TRBJ2-7 and V is TRBV6-4, with unresolved D. The CDR3 extends over 12 amino acids. Trimming left V 5 bases short and J 4 bases short, with 9 bases between. In germline, CDR1 is MRHNA, CDR2 SNTAGT. The CDR3, as DNA: TGTGCCAGCAGTCCCCGCGGATACGAGCAGTACGTC. The encoded protein is CASSPRGYEQYV.

The chain couples TRBV28 to TRBJ1-6; no clear D gene. Germline CDR1 reads MDHEN; CDR2 reads SYDVKM. The length of the CDR3 is 15 residues. The V gene lost 8 bases and the J gene lost 0 bases, with 11 bases spanning the gap. The CDR3 sequence: CASYAEISYNSPLHF. The CDR3 bases are TGTGCCAGCTATGCAGAAATCTCCTATAATTCACCCCTCCACTTT.

The chain links TRBV14 to TRBJ2-7; 7 bases agree with TRBD1. CDR1 and CDR2 (germline): SGHDN, FVKESK. The V segment lost 1 base and the J segment 3 bases; nucleotides outside the gene matches: 9. This CDR3 region has 16 residues. CDR3 residues: CASSQVPGQRFYEQYF. For the CDR3, the DNA is TGTGCCAGCAGCCAAGTACCGGGACAGAGATTCTACGAGCAGTACTTC.

The chain recombines TRBV28 with TRBJ2-7, with 11 positions matching TRBD2. The CDR3 sequence is 15 residues long. Germline-derived CDR1 and CDR2 are MDHEN and SYDVKM. V trimming: 6 bases; J trimming: 3 bases; junction bases outside the gene matches: 7. The CDR3 spells CASSQPSGRHYEQYF. The CDR3 region has the DNA TGTGCCAGCAGCCAACCTAGCGGGAGGCACTACGAGCAGTACTTC.

This clone showed up just once. The CDR3 region is CASSPRTSGGWGTYNEQFF. CDR3 sequence (DNA): TGTGCCAGCTCACCAAGAACTAGCGGGGGATGGGGGACTTACAATGAGCAGTTCTTC. The chain recombines TRBV18 with TRBJ2-1, with 11 bases lining up with TRBD2. Germline CDR1 and CDR2: KGHSH and LQKENI. The V and J ends lost 2 bases and 4 bases, in that order; junction bases with no gene match: 13. The CDR3 spans 19 residues.

The chain recombines TRBV7-9 with TRBJ1-6; D ambiguous. Looked up from germline, CDR1 is SEHNR and CDR2 is FQNEAQ (reference sequence). CDR3 length equals 15 residues. V gave up 1 base and J gave up 7 bases, with 11 bases separating them. The CDR3 DNA reads as TGTGCCAGCAGCTTAGGAGGGTTGAGGAATTCACCCCTCCACTTT. It translates to CASSLGGLRNSPLHF.

The gene calls are TRBV6-1 and TRBJ1-1; no clear D gene. The CDR3 loop spans 13 amino acids. V lost 3 bases and J lost 4, with 9 bases in between. CDR1 and CDR2 (germline): MNHNS, SASEGT. The CDR3, as DNA: TGTGCCAGCAGTGAGGCGGCGGGCACTGAAGCTTTCTTT. It encodes CASSEAAGTEAFF.

This chain links TRBV6-5 with TRBJ2-5, with a weak D call TRBD2 (6 bases). Germline V gene sequence: CDR1 MNHEY, CDR2 SVGAGI. The CDR3 spans 13 residues. The ends were cut back, 8 bases at V and 5 bases at J, with 15 bases in the middle. The CDR3 nucleotides are TGTGCCAGCTCCCGGGGGAGCGGCGAGACCCAGTACTTC. It is translated as CASSRGSGETQYF.

The chain combines TRBV15 with TRBJ1-4, with 7 nucleotides matching TRBD1. The V segment lost 3 bases and the J segment 7 bases; nucleotides outside the gene matches: 8. CDR1 and CDR2 (germline): LNHNV, YYDKDF (reference sequence). CDR3 size: 15 residues. The CDR3 nucleotides are TGTGCCACCAGCAGCCGTACAGGGGAGGTTGAAAAACTGTTTTTT. This translates into CATSSRTGEVEKLFF.

The chain carries TRBV11-3 and TRBJ1-1; 12 bases are a match to TRBD1. CDR1 and CDR2 (germline): SGHNT, YENEEA. The CDR3 extends over 15 amino acids. V trimming: 5 bases; J trimming: 0 bases; junction bases outside the gene matches: 1. The CDR3 region is CASSGTGGLNTEAFF. In DNA form, the CDR3 reads TGTGCCAGCAGCGGGACAGGGGGCCTGAACACTGAAGCTTTCTTT. The full variable domain, its missing parts supplied by reference TRBV11-3 and TRBJ1-1, is EAGVVQSPRYKIIEKKQPVAFWCNPISGHNTLYWYLQNLGQGPELLIRYENEEAVDDSQLPKDRFSAERLKGVDSTLKIQPAELGDSAVYLCASSGTGGLNTEAFFGQGTRLTVV.

The CDR3 loop reads CASSLLAGPHRPHYEQYF. Here the CDR3 DNA reads TGTGCCAGCAGTTTACTAGCGGGTCCCCACCGACCCCACTACGAGCAGTACTTC. The gene calls are TRBV27 and TRBJ2-7; 8 bases line up with TRBD2. CDR1 is MNHEY, CDR2 SMNVEV, per germline (reference sequence). Losses at the gene ends were 2 bases for V and 3 bases for J; bases not matched to a gene: 15. CDR3 length: 18 residues.

The chain couples TRBV19 to TRBJ2-5; TRBD2 agrees at 10 bases. V lost 3 bases to trimming and J lost 4 bases; unmatched junction nucleotides: 11. This CDR3 has 17 residues. Per germline, CDR1 LNHDA and CDR2 SQIVND (reference sequence). The CDR3 is CASSIGASGSIGETQYF. The CDR3 bases are TGTGCCAGTAGTATTGGGGCTAGCGGGAGTATTGGAGAGACCCAGTACTTC.

The V and J genes are TRBV7-8 and TRBJ1-1; D unclear. This CDR3 has 13 residues. Germline V lookup: CDR1 SGHVS, CDR2 FQNEAQ. V lost 5 bases to trimming and J lost 4 bases, with 11 bases between them. CDR3 nucleotide sequence: TGTGCCAGCAGCGTAGGGAGGGCCACTGAAGCTTTCTTT. This translates into CASSVGRATEAFF.

The rearrangement links TRBV7-9 to TRBJ1-6, with a tentative D call TRBD1 (5 bases). The CDR3 spans 15 residues. From germline, CDR1 is SEHNR and CDR2 FQNEAQ (reference sequence). V lost 4 bases and J lost 7, with 14 bases in between. Here the CDR3 reads CASSSKDKNNSPLHF. Written as DNA, the CDR3 is TGTGCCAGCAGCTCAAAGGACAAGAACAATTCACCCCTCCACTTT.

The V call is TRBV5-1, the J call TRBJ2-7, with D perhaps TRBD1 (6 bases). Trimming took 0 bases from V and 5 from J, leaving 12 bases between them. Germline V lookup: CDR1 SGHRS, CDR2 YFSETQ. CDR3 size: 14 residues. As DNA, the CDR3 is TGCGCCAGCAGCTTGGCCAGGGGTACCCACGAGCAGTACTTC. Its translation: CASSLARGTHEQYF.

The V and J genes are TRBV3-1 (or the pseudogene TRBV3-2) and TRBJ2-7; D gene unclear. Germline V gives CDR1 LGHDT, CDR2 YNNKEL (reference sequence). The ends were cut back, 0 bases at V and 4 bases at J, with 13 bases in the middle. This CDR3 contains 15 residues. In nucleotides, the CDR3 is TGTGCCAGCAGCCAAGAATACGGGTTGAGTTACGAGCAGTACTTC. It specifies CASSQEYGLSYEQYF.

This clone occurred once. The chain has TRBV4-2 and TRBJ2-2, with TRBD2 matching 8 bases. CDR1 is LGHNA, CDR2 YNFKEQ, per germline. The CDR3 consists of 16 residues. V dropped 2 bases and J dropped 0; count of bases not matched to a gene: 2. The CDR3 sequence: CASSQRLAPNTGELFF. CDR3 in DNA: TGTGCCAGCAGCCAACGACTAGCGCCGAACACCGGGGAGCTGTTTTTT.

This chain uses TRBV19 with TRBJ1-4; 9 bases agree with TRBD1. V was clipped by 5 bases and J by 8 bases; unmatched bases: 12. CDR3 length: 16 residues. Looked up from germline, CDR1 is LNHDA and CDR2 is SQIVND (reference sequence). CDR3 in amino acids: CASSGTGGARNEKLFF. The DNA for the CDR3 is TGTGCCAGTAGTGGAACAGGGGGCGCCAGAAACGAAAAACTGTTTTTT.

The rearrangement joins TRBV4-1 to TRBJ1-6; TRBD1 is a possible D gene (6 bases). Trimming left V 4 bases short and J 7 bases short, with 17 bases between. The CDR3 covers 16 residues. Germline CDR1 and CDR2: MGHRA and YSYEKL. CDR3 amino acids: CASSRLGGQRNSPLHF. The CDR3 nucleotides are TGCGCCAGCAGCCGCTTAGGGGGTCAACGGAATTCACCCCTCCACTTT.

This clone turned up a few times. This chain links TRBV6-5 with TRBJ2-7; D unresolved. The V gene's germline CDR1 is MNHEY and CDR2 SVGAGI. The CDR3 totals 13 residues. The germline V and J ends were trimmed by 6 bases and 3 bases, with 12 bases remaining between them. The CDR3 protein is CASRDSPSYEQYV. The CDR3 DNA is TGTGCCAGCAGAGACTCCCCCAGCTACGAGCAGTACGTC.

The J gene is TRBJ1-6, the V gene TRBV5-4; D is ambiguous. CDR3 length: 18 amino acids. Germline CDR1 is SGHNT and CDR2 is YYREEE (reference sequence). V was pared by 2 bases and J by 4 bases, with 19 bases between. The CDR3 nucleotides read TGTGCCAGCAGCTTAAGAAGGTCGACGGGTCGGTATAATTCACCCCTCCACTTT. Translated: CASSLRRSTGRYNSPLHF.

The rearrangement links TRBV9 to TRBJ1-6; 9 nucleotides line up with TRBD1. The CDR3 runs 15 residues. J gave up 9 bases and V 5 bases, and 9 bases lay outside the gene matches. Looked up from germline, CDR1 is SGDLS and CDR2 is YYNGEE. The CDR3 region is CASSPFDRGVSPLHF. CDR3 nucleotides: TGTGCCAGCAGTCCCTTCGACAGGGGGGTTTCACCCCTCCACTTT.